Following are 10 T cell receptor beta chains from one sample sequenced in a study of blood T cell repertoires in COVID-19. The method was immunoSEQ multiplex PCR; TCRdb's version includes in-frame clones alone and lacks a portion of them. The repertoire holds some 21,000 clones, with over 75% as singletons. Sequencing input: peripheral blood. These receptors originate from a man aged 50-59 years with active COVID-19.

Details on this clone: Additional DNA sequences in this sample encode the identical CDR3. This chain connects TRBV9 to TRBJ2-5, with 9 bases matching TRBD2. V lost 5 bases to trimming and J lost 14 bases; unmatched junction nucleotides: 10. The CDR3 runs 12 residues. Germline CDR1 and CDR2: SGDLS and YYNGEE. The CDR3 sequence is CASRAIPGLAYF. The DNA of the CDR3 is TGTGCCAGCAGGGCCATTCCGGGACTAGCCTACTTC.

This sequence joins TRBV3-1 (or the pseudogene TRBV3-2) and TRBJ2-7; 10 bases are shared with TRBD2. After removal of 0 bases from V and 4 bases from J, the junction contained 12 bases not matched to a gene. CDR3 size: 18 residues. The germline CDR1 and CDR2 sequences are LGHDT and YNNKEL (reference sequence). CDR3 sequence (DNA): TGTGCCAGCAGCCAAGATCAGGCTAGCGGGGGTGTCAGGTACGAGCAGTACTTC. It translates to CASSQDQASGGVRYEQYF.

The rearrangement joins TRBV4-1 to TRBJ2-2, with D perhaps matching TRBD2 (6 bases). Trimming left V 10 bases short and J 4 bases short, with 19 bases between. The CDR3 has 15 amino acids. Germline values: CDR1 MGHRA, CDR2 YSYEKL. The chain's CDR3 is CATKARGTGTGELFF. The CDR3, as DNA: TGCGCCACCAAGGCTCGGGGGACGGGCACCGGGGAGCTGTTTTTT.

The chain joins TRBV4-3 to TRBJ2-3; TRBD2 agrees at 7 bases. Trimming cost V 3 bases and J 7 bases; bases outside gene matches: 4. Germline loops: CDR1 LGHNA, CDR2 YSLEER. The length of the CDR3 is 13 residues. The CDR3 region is CASSQGRDHTQYF. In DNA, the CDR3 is TGCGCCAGCAGCCAGGGGAGGGACCATACGCAGTATTTT.

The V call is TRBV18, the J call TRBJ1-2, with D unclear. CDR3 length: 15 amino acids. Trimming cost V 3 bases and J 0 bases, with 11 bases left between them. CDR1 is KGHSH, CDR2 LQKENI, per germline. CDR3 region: CASSPRTLTNYGYTF. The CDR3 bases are TGTGCCAGCTCACCGCGGACTCTGACTAACTATGGCTACACCTTC.

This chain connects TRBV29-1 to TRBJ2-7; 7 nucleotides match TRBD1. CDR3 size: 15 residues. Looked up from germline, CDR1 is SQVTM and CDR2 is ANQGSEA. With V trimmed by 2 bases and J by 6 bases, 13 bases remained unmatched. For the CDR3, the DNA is TGCAGCGTTGAAAGGGGGACGGGACAGTATCGCGAGCAGTACTTC. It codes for CSVERGTGQYREQYF.

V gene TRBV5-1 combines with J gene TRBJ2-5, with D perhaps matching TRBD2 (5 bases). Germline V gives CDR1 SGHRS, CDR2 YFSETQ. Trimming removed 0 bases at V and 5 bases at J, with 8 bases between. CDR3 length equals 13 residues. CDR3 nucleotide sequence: TGCGCCAGCAGCTTGGACCCGGGGGAGACCCAGTACTTC. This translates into CASSLDPGETQYF.

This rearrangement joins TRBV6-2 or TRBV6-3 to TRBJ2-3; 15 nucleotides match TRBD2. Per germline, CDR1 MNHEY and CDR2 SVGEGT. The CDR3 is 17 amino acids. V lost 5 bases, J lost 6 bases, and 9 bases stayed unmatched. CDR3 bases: TGTGCCAGCAGTCCCGGACTAGCGGGGGGGCGAGGGGATACGCAGTATTTT. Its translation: CASSPGLAGGRGDTQYF.

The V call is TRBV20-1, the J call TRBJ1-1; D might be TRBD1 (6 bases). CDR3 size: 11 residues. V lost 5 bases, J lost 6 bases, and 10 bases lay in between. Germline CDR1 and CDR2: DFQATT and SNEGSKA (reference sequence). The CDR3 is CSASGAAEAFF. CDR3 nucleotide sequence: TGCAGTGCTTCAGGGGCCGCTGAAGCTTTCTTT.

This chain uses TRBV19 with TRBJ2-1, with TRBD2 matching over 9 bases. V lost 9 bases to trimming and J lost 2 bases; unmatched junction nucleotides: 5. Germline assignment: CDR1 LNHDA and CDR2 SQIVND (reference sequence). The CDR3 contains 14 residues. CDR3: CASRREGAYNEQFF. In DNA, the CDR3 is TGTGCCAGCAGGCGGGAGGGAGCCTACAATGAGCAGTTCTTC.